The 14 T cell receptor beta chains below were found in one sample sequenced in a study of blood T cell repertoires in COVID-19 (dated by TCRdb to 2019 to 2021). Preparation of the library involved the immunoSEQ multiplex PCR assay. As stored in TCRdb, this immuneACCESS dataset retains in-frame rearrangements with V and J assigned. A fraction of the clones does not appear; measured against another copy, unresolved V genes explain less than half of the discrepancy, and the remainder lacks a known reason. This sample comprises roughly 160,000 clones, around 79% of them detected only once. The top ten clones comprise about 11% of the sample. Source material: PBMCs or T cells enriched from blood (not recorded which). Every receptor here comes from a man aged 50-59 years who had recovered from COVID-19.

A few counts support this clone. The genes are TRBV27 and TRBJ2-3; 8 nucleotides line up with TRBD2. Germline CDR1 is MNHEY and CDR2 is SMNVEV (reference sequence). The CDR3 spans 13 residues. Trimming at V came to 7 bases and at J to 3 bases, leaving 3 bases not matched to a gene. Here the CDR3 reads CASKPSGTDTQYF. The CDR3 DNA reads TGTGCCAGCAAACCTAGCGGGACAGATACGCAGTATTTT.

The rearrangement links TRBV28 to TRBJ1-1; 7 nucleotides line up with TRBD1. CDR3 length equals 14 residues. V shed 4 bases and J 4 bases; nucleotides not matched to a gene: 6. Germline CDR1 reads MDHEN; CDR2 reads SYDVKM. The CDR3 reads CASSSYRGGTEAFF. CDR3 DNA sequence: TGTGCCAGCAGTTCGTACAGGGGAGGCACTGAAGCTTTCTTT.

The V call is TRBV5-1, the J call TRBJ2-7; D might be TRBD1 (5 bases). Germline V gene data show CDR1 as SGHRS and CDR2 as YFSETQ. The CDR3 runs to 12 residues. V dropped 4 bases and J dropped 6 bases, with 11 bases sitting between them. CDR3 amino acids: CASSVTGSEQYF. The DNA of the CDR3 is TGCGCCAGCAGCGTTACAGGATCCGAGCAGTACTTC.

The rearrangement links TRBV10-1 to TRBJ1-6, with 9 bases identical to TRBD1. The germline CDR1 and CDR2 sequences are WNHNN and SYGVQD (reference sequence). J lost 9 bases, V lost 6 bases, and 6 bases had no gene match. This CDR3 spans 14 amino acids. The CDR3, as DNA: TGCGCCAGCAGCTCGGGACAGGGCGGTTCACCCCTCCACTTT. Protein sequence: CASSSGQGGSPLHF.

The V call is TRBV7-8, the J call TRBJ1-1, with no clear D. Trimming removed 2 bases from V and 0 bases from J, with 22 bases in between. The germline gives CDR1 SGHVS, CDR2 FQNEAQ. The CDR3 runs 19 residues. The CDR3 region is CASSLIPPGGLGMNTEAFF. The CDR3 nucleotides are TGTGCCAGCAGCTTAATCCCCCCTGGCGGGCTGGGGATGAACACTGAAGCTTTCTTT.

The genes are TRBV28 and TRBJ1-1; 7 nucleotides align to TRBD1. With V trimmed by 8 bases and J by 0 bases, 15 bases remained unmatched. The CDR3 runs 17 residues. The germline CDR1 and CDR2 sequences are MDHEN and SYDVKM. The CDR3 nucleotides read TGTGCCAGCGGGTACAGGGGAACCCCGAATATGAACACTGAAGCTTTCTTT. As protein: CASGYRGTPNMNTEAFF.

The chain combines TRBV7-2 with TRBJ1-2; D not resolved. Germline assignment: CDR1 SGHTA and CDR2 FQGNSA. The CDR3 consists of 13 residues. Trimming took 3 bases from V and 4 from J, leaving 9 bases between them. Written as DNA, the CDR3 is TGTGCCAGCAGCTTCCCCGTGAGCTATGGCTACACCTTC. It specifies CASSFPVSYGYTF. The full variable domain, in which reference TRBV7-2 and TRBJ1-2 provide the parts outside the CDR3, is GAGVSQSPSNKVTEKGKDVELRCDPISGHTALYWYRQSLGQGLEFLIYFQGNSAPDKSGLPSDRFSAERTGGSVSTLTIQRTQQEDSAVYLCASSFPVSYGYTFGSGTRLTVV.

This chain joins TRBV6-6 and TRBJ2-7; a weak D match, TRBD1 (6 bases). The germline V gene has CDR1 MNHNY and CDR2 SVGAGI (reference sequence). V shed 6 bases and J shed 1 base, with 10 bases lying between them. The CDR3 has 13 amino acids. The CDR3 reads CASRKDSSYEQYF. The CDR3 DNA sequence: TGTGCCAGCAGGAAGGACAGTTCCTACGAGCAGTACTTC.

The chain is built from TRBV6-5 and TRBJ1-1; no clear D gene. Trimming left V 4 bases short and J 6 bases short, with 12 bases between. This CDR3 comprises 13 residues. Germline-derived CDR1 and CDR2 are MNHEY and SVGAGI. The CDR3 sequence: CASSSPGRPEAFF. CDR3 nucleotides: TGTGCCAGCAGTTCCCCTGGGAGGCCTGAAGCTTTCTTT.

V is TRBV5-5 and J is TRBJ2-7; 8 nucleotides align to TRBD2. V shed 3 bases, J shed 3 bases, and the junction held 8 bases outside the gene matches. From germline, CDR1 is SGHKS and CDR2 YYEKEE (reference sequence). The length of the CDR3 is 15 residues. In DNA, the CDR3 is TGTGCCAGCAGCTGGGTTGAGGGACTAGGCTACGAGCAGTACTTC. Translating it yields CASSWVEGLGYEQYF.

The V call is TRBV10-1, the J call TRBJ2-1; 11 bases line up with TRBD2. Unmatched junction bases numbered 4, after V lost 0 bases and J lost 6 bases. The CDR3 covers 16 residues. In germline, CDR1 is WNHNN, CDR2 SYGVQD (reference sequence). The CDR3 DNA follows: TGCGCCAGCAGTGAGTCGGGACTAGCGGATATCAATGAGCAGTTCTTC. Its translation is CASSESGLADINEQFF.

J is TRBJ1-5 and V is TRBV6-5; TRBD1 agrees at 7 bases. The CDR3 runs to 14 residues. V trimming: 5 bases; J trimming: 2 bases; junction bases outside the gene matches: 3. Germline V gives CDR1 MNHEY, CDR2 SVGAGI. CDR3 loop: CASSNRGGNQPQHF. The CDR3 bases are TGTGCCAGCAGTAACAGGGGTGGCAATCAGCCCCAGCATTTT.

This chain links TRBV28 with TRBJ2-1, with 10 bases lining up with TRBD2. This CDR3 spans 16 amino acids. CDR1 MDHEN and CDR2 SYDVKM come from the germline V gene. J gave up 9 bases and V 6 bases, and 14 bases lay outside the gene matches. The CDR3 sequence is CASRRTSGVAYGEQFF. In DNA, the CDR3 is TGTGCCAGCAGGCGAACTAGCGGGGTTGCCTACGGTGAGCAGTTCTTC.

The count of this clone is one. The CDR3 loop is CASSLPLLKETQYF. CDR3 nucleotides: TGTGCCAGCAGCCTGCCGCTATTAAAAGAGACCCAGTACTTC. The gene calls are TRBV3-1 (or the pseudogene TRBV3-2) and TRBJ2-5; D ambiguous. The germline V gene encodes CDR1 LGHDT and CDR2 YNNKEL (reference sequence). V lost 4 bases and J lost 3, with 12 bases in between. The CDR3 runs 14 residues.